Following are 23 T cell receptor beta chains from one sample sequenced in a study of blood T cell repertoires in COVID-19. The data were produced by immunoSEQ multiplex PCR, yet TCRdb's version contains in-frame clones alone and is incomplete. The sample lists approximately 300,000 clones, more than 90% occurring once. Sequences were obtained from PBMCs or T cells enriched from blood (not recorded which). These receptors all stem from a woman in her twenties or thirties who had recovered from COVID-19.

The V call is TRBV19, the J call TRBJ1-1; no clear D. The V gene lost 5 bases and the J gene lost 2 bases, with 6 bases spanning the gap. The CDR3 extends over 12 amino acids. Germline V gives CDR1 LNHDA, CDR2 SQIVND (reference sequence). As DNA, the CDR3 is TGTGCCAGTAGTTGGCACAACACTGAAGCTTTCTTT. Its protein is CASSWHNTEAFF.

The chain employs TRBV6-1 and TRBJ2-1; 10 positions agree with TRBD1. This CDR3 region has 16 residues. The germline CDR1 and CDR2 sequences are MNHNS and SASEGT. After removal of 1 base from V and 5 bases from J, the junction contained 5 bases not matched to a gene. The CDR3 DNA reads TGTGCCAGCAGTGAAGTAGCCGGGACAGGGGACAATGAGCAGTTCTTC. It translates to CASSEVAGTGDNEQFF.

The CDR3 DNA reads TGTGCCAGCTCACCAAAGGGACTTACTAACTCCTACGAGCAGTACTTC. Translation gives CASSPKGLTNSYEQYF. The chain carries TRBV18 and TRBJ2-7; tentatively, D is TRBD2 (6 bases). The ends were cut back, 2 bases at V and 0 bases at J, with 14 bases in the middle. The CDR3 runs 16 residues. The germline V gene has CDR1 KGHSH and CDR2 LQKENI.

This chain connects TRBV6-5 to TRBJ1-2; the match to TRBD1 covers 9 bases. The germline CDR1 and CDR2 sequences are MNHEY and SVGAGI. The CDR3 consists of 13 residues. V shed 6 bases and J 8 bases; nucleotides not matched to a gene: 7. CDR3 DNA: TGTGCCAGCAGCATAACAGGGGGCCACGGCTACACCTTC. Its translation: CASSITGGHGYTF.

The chain has TRBV2 and TRBJ2-1; 9 positions agree with TRBD2. Germline-derived CDR1 and CDR2 are SNHLY and FYNNEI. The CDR3 has 14 residues. The V gene end was trimmed by 6 bases and the J gene end by 4 bases; junction bases not matched to a gene: 4. This chain's CDR3 is CASRNSGRYNEQFF. DNA of the CDR3: TGTGCCAGCAGGAACAGCGGGAGGTACAATGAGCAGTTCTTC.

The J gene is TRBJ2-1, the V gene TRBV5-1; D possibly corresponds to TRBD2 (6 bases). The CDR3 length is 17 residues. CDR1 and CDR2 (germline): SGHRS, YFSETQ. V was trimmed by 4 bases and J by 1 base, leaving 18 bases between them. This CDR3 is CASSGSTLAFSYNEQFF. DNA for the CDR3: TGCGCCAGCAGCGGATCGACCCTAGCGTTTTCCTACAATGAGCAGTTCTTC.

The chain joins TRBV5-1 to TRBJ2-3; 10 positions agree with TRBD2. CDR3 length equals 16 residues. Germline-derived CDR1 and CDR2 are SGHRS and YFSETQ. V shed 2 bases, J shed 5 bases, and the junction held 8 bases outside the gene matches. CDR3 protein: CASSFTSGIGIDTQYF. CDR3 nucleotide sequence: TGCGCCAGCAGCTTTACTAGCGGGATAGGGATAGATACGCAGTATTTT.

The rearrangement joins TRBV23-1 to TRBJ1-4; no firm D call. Being an ORF, TRBV23-1 has a function that is uncertain. The CDR3 sequence is 19 residues long. V lost 2 bases, J lost 0 bases, and 19 bases lay in between. The CDR3 DNA is TGCGCCAGCAGTCAAAAACGAGGAGGAAGGGATGCAACTAATGAAAAACTGTTTTTT. It specifies CASSQKRGGRDATNEKLFF.

The chain has TRBV5-1 and TRBJ1-4, with a tentative D call TRBD1 (5 bases). Deletions cut 0 bases from V and 6 bases from J, with 9 bases between. The CDR3 runs to 14 residues. CDR1 SGHRS and CDR2 YFSETQ come from the germline V gene. In DNA form, the CDR3 reads TGCGCCAGCAGCTTGGAGGGGTCGTATGAAAAACTGTTTTTT. Its protein is CASSLEGSYEKLFF.

The DNA of the CDR3 is TGTGCCAGCAGCCCCCAAAGCGGGAGATCAGCCGAGCAGTACTTC. Encoded protein: CASSPQSGRSAEQYF. The V gene is TRBV5-4, the J gene TRBJ2-7, with 8 bases aligning to TRBD2. CDR3 size: 15 residues. CDR1 and CDR2 from the germline V gene are SGHNT and YYREEE (reference sequence). Trimming at V came to 4 bases and at J to 6 bases, leaving 12 bases not matched to a gene.

This chain links TRBV21-1 with TRBJ1-6; TRBD1, the D gene given by the table, was not confirmed from the DNA. TRBV21-1 is a pseudogene locus. The CDR3 has 14 residues. The CDR3 loop is CASSKGQGRSPLHF. The CDR3 DNA is TGTGCCAGCAGCAAAGGACAGGGAAGGTCACCCCTCCACTTT.

The chain links TRBV30 to TRBJ1-2; 9 nucleotides line up with TRBD1. With V trimmed by 2 bases and J by 6 bases, 4 bases remained unmatched. The length of the CDR3 is 13 residues. CDR1 and CDR2 from the germline V gene are GTSNPN and SVGIG (reference sequence). The CDR3 is CAWSRTGVDGYTF. The CDR3 region has the DNA TGTGCCTGGAGTCGGACAGGGGTGGATGGCTACACCTTC. Combining the CDR3 with reference TRBV30 and TRBJ1-2 gives the whole variable domain SQTIHQWPATLVQPVGSPLSLECTVEGTSNPNLYWYRQAAGRGLQLLFYSVGIGQISSEVPQNLSASRPQDRQFILSSKKLLLSDSGFYLCAWSRTGVDGYTFGSGTRLTVV.

This sequence joins TRBV29-1 and TRBJ2-7, with 8 bases that match TRBD1. Germline trimming cut 5 bases from V and 3 bases from J; bases unmatched to any gene: 9. The CDR3 runs 14 residues. Per the germline V gene, CDR1 is SQVTM and CDR2 is ANQGSEA. The CDR3 DNA follows: TGCAGCGTTCGGACAGGGTGGAGGGGCTACGAGCAGTACTTC. Amino acid sequence: CSVRTGWRGYEQYF.

The chain recombines TRBV10-3 with TRBJ2-2, with D tentatively TRBD2 (6 bases). Germline CDR1 ENHRY, CDR2 SYGVKD. The CDR3 runs to 14 residues. V gave up 4 bases and J gave up 4 bases, with 10 bases separating them. The CDR3 nucleotides read TGTGCCATCAGTGTCGGGAGCGTCACCGGGGAGCTGTTTTTT. This gives the protein CAISVGSVTGELFF.

The V and J genes are TRBV7-3 and TRBJ2-1, with a tentative D call TRBD2 (6 bases). The CDR3 runs 14 residues. V was cut by 2 bases and J by 3 bases, with 8 bases left in between. Germline V gene lookup returns CDR1 SGHTA and CDR2 FQGTGA. CDR3 sequence: CASSLGGIYNEQFF. Here the CDR3 DNA reads TGTGCCAGCAGCTTAGGCGGGATCTACAATGAGCAGTTCTTC.

V gene TRBV28 combines with J gene TRBJ1-5, with a weak D call TRBD1 (6 bases). The length of the CDR3 is 13 residues. Trimming left V 3 bases short and J 6 bases short, with 9 bases between. Per the germline V gene, CDR1 is MDHEN and CDR2 is SYDVKM. The CDR3: CASSLGRGQPQHF. For the CDR3, the DNA is TGTGCCAGCAGTTTGGGCAGGGGTCAGCCCCAGCATTTT.

There are a few counts of this clone. One end of the junction is discordant with germline, which a read error may explain. This chain joins TRBV7-7 and TRBJ2-7; 7 nucleotides line up with TRBD1. This CDR3 contains 13 residues. Germline V gene sequence: CDR1 SSHAT, CDR2 FNYEAQ (reference sequence). This CDR3 is CASSLDRADEQYF. The CDR3 coding sequence is TGTGCTAGCAGCTTAGACAGGGCGGACGAGCAGTACTTC.

Only one count was recorded for this clone. V is TRBV12-3 or TRBV12-4 and J is TRBJ1-1; D unclear. Trimming cost V 8 bases and J 9 bases, with 16 bases left between them. The CDR3 is 12 amino acids. In nucleotides, the CDR3 is TGTGCCAGCGCAGACTCGCCTACCCAAGCTTTCTTT. This codes for CASADSPTQAFF.

The J gene is TRBJ2-2, the V gene TRBV3-1 (or the pseudogene TRBV3-2), with 7 bases that match TRBD2. The CDR3 consists of 13 residues. Germline V gene sequence: CDR1 LGHDT, CDR2 YNNKEL (reference sequence). V shed 4 bases, J shed 6 bases, and the junction held 2 bases outside the gene matches. Written as DNA, the CDR3 is TGTGCCAGCAGCCGCCGGGGGGCCGGGGAGCTGTTTTTT. Translation: CASSRRGAGELFF.

This clone was recorded once. This chain joins TRBV10-3 and TRBJ1-2; TRBD1 agrees at 8 bases. There are 17 residues in the CDR3. With V trimmed by 1 base and J by 3 bases, 10 bases remained unmatched. CDR1 is ENHRY and CDR2 is SYGVKD in the germline V gene. The CDR3 DNA follows: TGTGCCATCAGTGAGTTTTTAGGACAGGGTATGGACTATGGCTACACCTTC. Protein: CAISEFLGQGMDYGYTF.

This clone was seen just once. V is TRBV2 and J is TRBJ1-3; D not certain. The germline V gene encodes CDR1 SNHLY and CDR2 FYNNEI. The V gene lost 0 bases and the J gene lost 9 bases, with 9 bases spanning the gap. The CDR3 sequence is 13 residues long. For the CDR3, the DNA is TGTGCCAGCAGTGAAGCCCCTCGAGGCACCATATATTTT. This gives the protein CASSEAPRGTIYF. The complete variable domain, with remaining parts taken from reference TRBV2 and TRBJ1-3, reads EPEVTQTPSHQVTQMGQEVILRCVPISNHLYFYWYRQILGQKVEFLVSFYNNEISEKSEIFDDQFSVERPDGSNFTLKIRSTKLEDSAMYFCASSEAPRGTIYFGEGSWLTVV.

The sample holds one count of this clone. V usage is TRBV6-6 and J usage is TRBJ1-5; 7 bases agree with TRBD1. Germline V gene sequence: CDR1 MNHNY, CDR2 SVGAGI (reference sequence). This CDR3 comprises 14 residues. Trimming cost V 7 bases and J 1 base; bases outside gene matches: 4. CDR3 region: CASTPRGSNQPQHF. CDR3 coding DNA: TGTGCCAGCACTCCCAGGGGGAGCAATCAGCCCCAGCATTTT.

The chain combines TRBV28 with TRBJ2-2, with 12 bases aligning to TRBD2. The CDR3 length is 17 residues. CDR1 is MDHEN and CDR2 is SYDVKM in the germline V gene. V shed 4 bases and J 6 bases; nucleotides not matched to a gene: 9. The CDR3 DNA is TGTGCCAGCAGTTCCCCTCTAGCGGGAGGGCGTGCCGGGGAGCTGTTTTTT. Its protein product is CASSSPLAGGRAGELFF.